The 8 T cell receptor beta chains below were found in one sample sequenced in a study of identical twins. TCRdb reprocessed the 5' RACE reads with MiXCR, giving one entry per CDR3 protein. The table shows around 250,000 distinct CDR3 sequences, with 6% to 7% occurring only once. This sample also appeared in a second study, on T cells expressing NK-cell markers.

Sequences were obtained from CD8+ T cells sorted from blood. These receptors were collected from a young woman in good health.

The CDR3 bases are TGTGCCAGCAGTTACTCGGAAGGGAACACTGAAGCTTTCTTT. It yields the protein CASSYSEGNTEAFF. J is TRBJ1-1 and V is TRBV6-5, with D uncertain. CDR3 size: 14 residues. The germline V gene has CDR1 MNHEY and CDR2 SVGAGI. Trimming removed 0 bases from V and 1 base from J, with 6 bases in between.

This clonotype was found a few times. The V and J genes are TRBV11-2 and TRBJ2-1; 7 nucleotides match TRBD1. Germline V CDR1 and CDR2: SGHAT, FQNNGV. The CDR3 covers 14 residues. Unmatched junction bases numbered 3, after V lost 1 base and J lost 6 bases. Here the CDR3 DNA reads TGTGCCAGCAGCTTAGGACAGGGCGCCAATGAGCAGTTCTTC. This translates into CASSLGQGANEQFF.

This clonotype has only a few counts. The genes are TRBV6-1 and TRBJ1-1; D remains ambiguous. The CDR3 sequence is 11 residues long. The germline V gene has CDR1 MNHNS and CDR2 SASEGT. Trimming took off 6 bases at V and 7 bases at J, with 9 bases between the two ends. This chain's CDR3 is CASSPPGEAFF. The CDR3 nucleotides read TGTGCCAGCAGCCCCCCAGGTGAAGCTTTCTTT.

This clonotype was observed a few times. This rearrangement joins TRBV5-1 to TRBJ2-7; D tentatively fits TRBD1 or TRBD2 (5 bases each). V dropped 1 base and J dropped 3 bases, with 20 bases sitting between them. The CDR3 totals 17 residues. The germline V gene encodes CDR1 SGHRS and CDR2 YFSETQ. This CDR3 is CASSLTGLLASLYEQYF. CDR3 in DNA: TGCGCCAGCAGCTTGACAGGATTGCTAGCCAGCCTCTACGAGCAGTACTTC. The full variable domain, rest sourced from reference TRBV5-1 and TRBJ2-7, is KAGVTQTPRYLIKTRGQQVTLSCSPISGHRSVSWYQQTPGQGLQFLFEYFSETQRNKGNFPGRFSGRQFSNSRSEMNVSTLELGDSALYLCASSLTGLLASLYEQYFGPGTRLTVT.

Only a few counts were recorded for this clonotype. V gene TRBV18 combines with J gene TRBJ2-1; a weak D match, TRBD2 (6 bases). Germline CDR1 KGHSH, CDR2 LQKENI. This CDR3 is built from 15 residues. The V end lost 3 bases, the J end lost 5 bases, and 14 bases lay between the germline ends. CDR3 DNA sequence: TGTGCCAGCTCACCTCCAGCTAGCGAGGACAATGAGCAGTTCTTC. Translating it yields CASSPPASEDNEQFF.

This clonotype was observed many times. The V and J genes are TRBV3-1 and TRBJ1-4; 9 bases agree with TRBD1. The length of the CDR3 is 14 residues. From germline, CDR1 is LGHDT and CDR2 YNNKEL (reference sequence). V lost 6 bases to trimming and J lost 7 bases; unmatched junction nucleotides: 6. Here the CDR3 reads CASRRGTGTEKLFF. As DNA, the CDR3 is TGTGCCAGCAGGCGCGGGACAGGGACTGAAAAACTGTTTTTT.

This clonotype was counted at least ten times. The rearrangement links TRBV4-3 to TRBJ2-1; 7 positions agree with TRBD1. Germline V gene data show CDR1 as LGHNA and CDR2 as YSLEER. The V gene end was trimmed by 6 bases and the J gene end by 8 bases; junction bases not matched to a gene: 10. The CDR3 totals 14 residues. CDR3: CASRLGTVNDEQFF. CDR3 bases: TGCGCCAGCAGACTCGGGACAGTTAACGATGAGCAGTTCTTC.

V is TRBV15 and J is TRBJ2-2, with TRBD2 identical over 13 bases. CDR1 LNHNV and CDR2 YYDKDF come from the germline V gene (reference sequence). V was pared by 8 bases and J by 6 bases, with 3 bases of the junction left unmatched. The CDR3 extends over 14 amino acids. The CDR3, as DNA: TGTGCCACCCGAGGGACTAGCGGGGCCGGGGAGCTGTTTTTT. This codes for CATRGTSGAGELFF.